Below, 24 T cell receptor beta chains from the same sample are listed, as sequenced in a study of control samples from healthy donors and cancer patients. Assay: immunoSEQ multiplex PCR; the TCRdb copy retains only in-frame clones and omits some. Its table lists around 190,000 clones. Sequenced sample: blood. All receptors derive from a woman younger than 45 in good health.

The chain is built from TRBV18 and TRBJ2-7; 11 positions match TRBD2. V lost 3 bases and J lost 6; bases outside the gene matches: 4. Germline V CDR1 and CDR2: KGHSH, LQKENI. The CDR3 sequence is 14 residues long. The CDR3 sequence is CASSPTSGGREQYF. CDR3 nucleotide sequence: TGTGCCAGCTCACCCACTAGCGGGGGACGCGAGCAGTACTTC.

This chain connects TRBV4-3 to TRBJ1-6, with 9 bases fitting TRBD1. Per germline, CDR1 LGHNA and CDR2 YSLEER. This CDR3 comprises 16 residues. V shed 1 base and J 10 bases; nucleotides not matched to a gene: 8. The DNA of the CDR3 is TGCGCCAGCAGCCAAGTCGGGGGCGACAGGGGGTCACCCCTCCACTTT. It encodes CASSQVGGDRGSPLHF.

The gene calls are TRBV24-1 and TRBJ2-7, with 7 bases lining up with TRBD2. V shed 1 base and J 6 bases; nucleotides not matched to a gene: 2. CDR3 length equals 13 residues. Germline V gene lookup returns CDR1 KGHDR and CDR2 SFDVKD. The CDR3 is CATSDLWGGEQYF. CDR3 nucleotide sequence: TGTGCCACCAGTGATTTATGGGGGGGCGAGCAGTACTTC.

The V call is TRBV4-1, the J call TRBJ1-1, with a weak D call TRBD1 (6 bases). CDR3 size: 14 residues. The V end lost 3 bases, the J end lost 4 bases, and 12 bases lay between the germline ends. CDR1 and CDR2 from the germline V gene are MGHRA and YSYEKL. CDR3: CASSHDRFFTEAFF. As DNA, the CDR3 is TGCGCCAGCAGCCATGACAGGTTTTTCACTGAAGCTTTCTTT.

The chain couples TRBV9 to TRBJ2-5; possibly TRBD2 for D (5 bases). This CDR3 is built from 14 residues. V shed 4 bases and J shed 3 bases, with 13 bases lying between them. Germline V gene lookup returns CDR1 SGDLS and CDR2 YYNGEE. The CDR3 loop is CASSPSSREETQYF. The CDR3 DNA follows: TGTGCCAGCAGCCCCTCTAGCAGAGAAGAGACCCAGTACTTC.

The chain employs TRBV28 and TRBJ2-4; D assignment may be TRBD1 or TRBD2 (5 bases each). V was clipped by 4 bases and J by 5 bases, with 12 bases between them. Germline CDR1 reads MDHEN; CDR2 reads SYDVKM. CDR3 length: 14 amino acids. The CDR3 nucleotides are TGTGCCAGCAGTTCCGCTCGAGGGGAAAACATTCAGTACTTC. Residues: CASSSARGENIQYF.

The chain uses TRBV25-1 and TRBJ1-3; D is unresolved. CDR3 length: 14 residues. Trimming shortened V by 3 bases and J by 8 bases, and 14 bases separated the two germline ends. Germline V gene lookup returns CDR1 MGHDK and CDR2 SYGVNS. The CDR3 is CASSDLGVWDTIYF. The CDR3 nucleotides are TGTGCCAGCAGTGATCTCGGGGTGTGGGACACCATATATTTT.

The gene calls are TRBV28 and TRBJ2-7; D ambiguous. Germline CDR1 and CDR2: MDHEN and SYDVKM. The V end lost 6 bases, the J end lost 3 bases, and 6 bases lay between the germline ends. The CDR3 has 11 amino acids. The CDR3 nucleotides read TGTGCCAGCAGCGAACTCTACGAGCAGTACTTC. The encoded protein is CASSELYEQYF. Filled out from reference TRBV28 and TRBJ2-7, the complete variable domain reads DVKVTQSSRYLVKRTGEKVFLECVQDMDHENMFWYRQDPGLGLRLIYFSYDVKMKEKGDIPEGYSVSREKKERFSLILESASTNQTSMYLCASSELYEQYFGPGTRLTVT.

The chain has TRBV27 and TRBJ2-2, with 10 bases lining up with TRBD2. Germline CDR1 and CDR2: MNHEY and SMNVEV (reference sequence). Germline trimming cut 5 bases from V and 6 bases from J; bases unmatched to any gene: 6. This CDR3 has 15 amino acids. The CDR3 is CASSLVLAGSGELFF. The CDR3 coding sequence is TGTGCCAGCAGTCTCGTACTAGCGGGGTCCGGGGAGCTGTTTTTT.

The V and J genes are TRBV2 and TRBJ1-6, with D perhaps matching TRBD1 (6 bases). The CDR3 is 15 amino acids. The V and J ends lost 6 bases and 4 bases respectively, with 13 bases between them. Germline V lookup: CDR1 SNHLY, CDR2 FYNNEI. DNA for the CDR3: TGTGCCAGCAGGAGGGCGGACAGATATAATTCACCCCTCCACTTT. It codes for CASRRADRYNSPLHF.

This rearrangement joins TRBV5-1 to TRBJ2-2; possibly TRBD1 for D (6 bases). Deletions cut 4 bases from V and 4 bases from J, with 11 bases between. Germline V CDR1 and CDR2: SGHRS, YFSETQ. This CDR3 region has 14 residues. CDR3 coding DNA: TGCGCCAGCAGCAACAGGGCTAGCACCGGGGAGCTGTTTTTT. Translated, it gives CASSNRASTGELFF. Together with reference TRBV5-1 and TRBJ2-2, the CDR3 gives the full variable domain: KAGVTQTPRYLIKTRGQQVTLSCSPISGHRSVSWYQQTPGQGLQFLFEYFSETQRNKGNFPGRFSGRQFSNSRSEMNVSTLELGDSALYLCASSNRASTGELFFGEGSRLTVL.

The chain has TRBV29-1 and TRBJ2-2; possible D gene TRBD1, 6 bases. CDR1 SQVTM and CDR2 ANQGSEA come from the germline V gene. The CDR3 contains 15 residues. Trimming cost V 5 bases and J 4 bases, with 17 bases left between them. Here the CDR3 reads CSVKTRGPTTGELFF. The CDR3 DNA reads TGCAGCGTTAAGACCAGGGGTCCAACCACCGGGGAGCTGTTTTTT.

This chain connects TRBV6-1 to TRBJ1-4; possible D gene TRBD1, 6 bases. Germline V lookup: CDR1 MNHNS, CDR2 SASEGT. CDR3 length: 15 residues. The ends were cut back, 3 bases at V and 10 bases at J, with 18 bases in the middle. The chain's CDR3 is CASSDFRGRQGKLFF. The DNA of the CDR3 is TGTGCCAGCAGTGATTTCCGGGGGCGGCAGGGAAAACTGTTTTTT.

The J gene is TRBJ2-5, the V gene TRBV19; no firm D call. The CDR3 is made up of 12 amino acids. CDR1 and CDR2 from the germline V gene are LNHDA and SQIVND (reference sequence). Trimming shortened V by 5 bases and J by 5 bases, and 9 bases separated the two germline ends. CDR3: CASSPPGETQYF. The CDR3 DNA follows: TGTGCCAGTAGTCCACCCGGGGAGACCCAGTACTTC. The full variable domain, in which reference TRBV19 and TRBJ2-5 provide the parts outside the CDR3, is DGGITQSPKYLFRKEGQNVTLSCEQNLNHDAMYWYRQDPGQGLRLIYYSQIVNDFQKGDIAEGYSVSREKKESFPLTVTSAQKNPTAFYLCASSPPGETQYFGPGTRLLVL.

The J gene is TRBJ2-3, the V gene TRBV27, with D perhaps TRBD1 (7 bases). The CDR3 consists of 17 residues. V gave up 3 bases and J gave up 0 bases, with 16 bases separating them. Germline V gene data show CDR1 as MNHEY and CDR2 as SMNVEV (reference sequence). CDR3 sequence: CASSFWGRGESTDTQYF. The CDR3, as DNA: TGTGCCAGCAGTTTCTGGGGCAGGGGGGAGAGCACAGATACGCAGTATTTT.

The rearrangement uses TRBV6-6 and TRBJ1-6; no definite D call. V lost 2 bases and J 8 bases, leaving 10 bases between the germline ends. From germline, CDR1 is MNHNY and CDR2 SVGAGI (reference sequence). This CDR3 has 14 residues. The CDR3 sequence is CASSYPREDSPLHF. In nucleotides, the CDR3 is TGTGCCAGCAGTTACCCCCGGGAAGATTCACCCCTCCACTTT.

V usage is TRBV5-1 and J usage is TRBJ1-1; 9 bases match TRBD1. V shed 4 bases and J 1 base; nucleotides not matched to a gene: 2. The CDR3 is 14 residues long. CDR1 is SGHRS and CDR2 is YFSETQ in the germline V gene. The DNA for the CDR3 is TGCGCCAGCAGCATACAGGGGGCGAACACTGAAGCTTTCTTT. Encoded protein: CASSIQGANTEAFF.

This chain uses TRBV28 with TRBJ2-1; TRBD1 matches at 8 bases. Germline CDR1 MDHEN, CDR2 SYDVKM. Trimming took 2 bases from V and 4 from J; bases not matched to a gene: 4. CDR3 length: 15 residues. Written as DNA, the CDR3 is TGTGCCAGCAGTTTAGTCAGGGGGCCGTACAATGAGCAGTTCTTC. This encodes CASSLVRGPYNEQFF.

The rearrangement links TRBV5-1 to TRBJ1-2, with a weak D call TRBD1 (6 bases). Germline values: CDR1 SGHRS, CDR2 YFSETQ. CDR3 length: 16 amino acids. V was trimmed by 4 bases and J by 0 bases, leaving 16 bases between them. For the CDR3, the DNA is TGCGCCAGCAGCCATGGGGGCTCACTAGCTAACTATGGCTACACCTTC. Translation: CASSHGGSLANYGYTF.

J is TRBJ1-1 and V is TRBV5-8; D is perhaps TRBD1 (6 bases). The CDR3 contains 13 residues. Trimming shortened V by 0 bases and J by 14 bases, and 17 bases separated the two germline ends. Germline assignment: CDR1 SGHTS and CDR2 YDEGEE. The CDR3 DNA reads as TGTGCCAGCAGCTTGGATCACAGGGAGGGGCGCTTCTTT. It yields the protein CASSLDHREGRFF.

The chain combines TRBV19 with TRBJ1-3, with 10 nucleotides matching TRBD1. Germline CDR1 is LNHDA and CDR2 is SQIVND (reference sequence). CDR3 length: 18 amino acids. V gave up 3 bases and J gave up 0 bases; unmatched junction bases: 8. The CDR3 DNA follows: TGTGCCAGTAGTATTACTCCCTGGACAGGGGGCTCTGGAAACACCATATATTTT. This encodes CASSITPWTGGSGNTIYF.

The chain carries TRBV20-1 and TRBJ1-2, with no clear D. CDR1 DFQATT and CDR2 SNEGSKA come from the germline V gene (reference sequence). The V and J ends lost 2 bases and 8 bases respectively, with 6 bases between them. This CDR3 region has 10 residues. The CDR3 DNA is TGCAGTGCTAGACAGCCGGGCTACACCTTC. It encodes CSARQPGYTF.

V is TRBV7-2 and J is TRBJ1-6; D unresolved. With 1 base removed from V and 0 bases from J, the gap between germline ends came to 13 bases. The CDR3 totals 18 residues. Germline V gene sequence: CDR1 SGHTA, CDR2 FQGNSA. The CDR3 bases are TGTGCCAGCAGCTTAGGTTTTTCCGGGCTCTCCTATAATTCACCCCTCCACTTT. Its translation is CASSLGFSGLSYNSPLHF.

This rearrangement joins TRBV4-3 to TRBJ1-6, with TRBD1 as a possible D gene (5 bases). CDR3 length: 15 amino acids. Germline V gives CDR1 LGHNA, CDR2 YSLEER. V was shortened by 0 bases and J by 7 bases, with 10 bases between the two germline ends. For the CDR3, the DNA is TGCGCCAGCAGCCAAGAATTCAAGGGGAATTCACCCCTCCACTTT. Encoded protein: CASSQEFKGNSPLHF.